The following is a T cell receptor (beta chain) sequence with its context. Its cognate antigen is unknown. This sample was included in a study of shared clonotypes between healthy human individuals. Background on the study: Serving as donors were a couple of women and a few men, whose ages spanned 18 to 49. Study outcomes and limitations: Sorted-subset samples were not fully sequenced, rarefaction indicated. Sampling covered blood only; tissue repertoires likely differ.

CD45RO negativity and positive selection for CCR7 defined naive CD8 cells, a population that excluded terminally differentiated effector memory CD45RA+ cells. The germline V gene has CDR1 MDHEN and CDR2 SYDVKM. The CDR3 loop spans 15 amino acids. Trimming pared 6 bases from V and 0 bases from J, leaving 11 bases between. Data came from immunoSEQ multiplex PCR; TCRdb stores just in-frame clones and leaves some out. The sample shows approximately 2,200,000 clones, more than 85% of them seen only once. This chain uses TRBV28 with TRBJ2-2; D gene uncertain. The sequence was collected from a man younger than 35 in good health. Some clones in this sample may be carry-over from other donors' samples. Sequenced sample: naive CD8+ T cells from PBMCs. The CDR3 reads CASREDFSNTGELFF. The CDR3 coding sequence is TGTGCCAGCAGGGAAGACTTCTCGAACACCGGGGAGCTGTTTTTT.